Following are 31 T cell receptor beta chains from one sample sequenced in a study of shared clonotypes between healthy human individuals. TCRdb's table, derived via immunoSEQ multiplex PCR, lists solely in-frame clones and lacks some. Among roughly 530,000 clones listed, around 96% were seen once. The sample comprised naive CD4+ T cells sorted from blood. As for subset: CD45RA+ positively selected. Every receptor here comes from a woman aged 25 to 39 in good health.

This sequence joins TRBV5-1 and TRBJ2-1; D is tentatively TRBD1 or TRBD2 (6 bases each). Trimming cost V 2 bases and J 6 bases, with 18 bases left between them. CDR1 is SGHRS, CDR2 YFSETQ, per germline. This CDR3 region has 16 residues. CDR3 nucleotide sequence: TGCGCCAGCAGCTTCGTAGGGGGGACAACTCGCAATGAGCAGTTCTTC. Translating it yields CASSFVGGTTRNEQFF.

The chain uses TRBV9 and TRBJ2-3; 8 bases are a match to TRBD2. This CDR3 is 14 amino acids long. The V gene's germline CDR1 is SGDLS and CDR2 YYNGEE. V lost 0 bases, J lost 6 bases, and 3 bases stayed unmatched. CDR3 nucleotides: TGTGCCAGCAGCGTAGCTACGGGGGGGGATACGCAGTATTTT. Protein product: CASSVATGGDTQYF.

The rearrangement joins TRBV5-1 to TRBJ2-5; D perhaps matches TRBD2 (6 bases). The DNA end is a closer match to TRBJ2-7, so the J assignment may be wrong. The CDR3 has 14 residues. The germline V gene has CDR1 SGHRS and CDR2 YFSETQ. CDR3 sequence reads: CASSLTGDSYEQYF. Here the CDR3 DNA reads TGCGCCAGCAGCTTGACGGGAGACTCCTACGAGCAGTACTTC.

This clone was seen only a few times. The gene calls are TRBV6-5 and TRBJ2-7; no clear D. This CDR3 comprises 10 residues. CDR1 is MNHEY and CDR2 is SVGAGI in the germline V gene. V lost 8 bases and J lost 3, with 5 bases in between. The CDR3 nucleotides are TGTGCCAGCGGGCGCTACGAGCAGTACTTC. Encoded protein: CASGRYEQYF.

The rearrangement uses TRBV2 and TRBJ2-5, with 7 bases that match TRBD1. The J call may be mistaken, given a closer DNA end match to TRBJ2-7. The CDR3 loop spans 12 amino acids. Germline V gives CDR1 SNHLY, CDR2 FYNNEI. The DNA of the CDR3 is TGTGCCAGCAGGACAGGGCTCTACGAGCAGTACTTC. Its translation: CASRTGLYEQYF.

The chain carries TRBV2 and TRBJ2-7; possible D gene TRBD1, 5 bases. V lost 6 bases and J 3 bases, leaving 12 bases between the germline ends. Germline assignment: CDR1 SNHLY and CDR2 FYNNEI. There are 13 residues in the CDR3. CDR3 DNA sequence: TGTGCCAGCAGGTACCGAGACAGCTACGAGCAGTACTTC. It is translated as CASRYRDSYEQYF. Looking up the rest from reference TRBV2 and TRBJ2-7 gives the full variable domain: EPEVTQTPSHQVTQMGQEVILRCVPISNHLYFYWYRQILGQKVEFLVSFYNNEISEKSEIFDDQFSVERPDGSNFTLKIRSTKLEDSAMYFCASRYRDSYEQYFGPGTRLTVT.

This chain joins TRBV10-3 and TRBJ2-1; weak D call: TRBD2 (6 bases). Trimming shortened V by 4 bases and J by 2 bases, and 9 bases separated the two germline ends. The germline gives CDR1 ENHRY, CDR2 SYGVKD. The CDR3 covers 14 residues. The CDR3 is CAISGTTTYNEQFF. For the CDR3, the DNA is TGTGCCATCAGTGGGACTACCACCTACAATGAGCAGTTCTTC.

The chain joins TRBV28 to TRBJ1-1; 7 nucleotides agree with TRBD1. The CDR3 sequence is 14 residues long. J lost 5 bases, V lost 6 bases, and 9 bases had no gene match. Germline lookup yields CDR1 MDHEN and CDR2 SYDVKM. In DNA, the CDR3 is TGTGCCAGCAGGTTCAGCAGGGGGGGAACTGAAGCTTTCTTT. Protein product: CASRFSRGGTEAFF.

This rearrangement joins TRBV2 to TRBJ2-7; D is possibly TRBD1 (6 bases). V was pared by 4 bases and J by 0 bases, with 10 bases between. This CDR3 region has 14 residues. Germline-derived CDR1 and CDR2 are SNHLY and FYNNEI. The CDR3 is CASSAQGASYEQYF. CDR3 nucleotide sequence: TGTGCCAGCAGTGCACAGGGAGCCTCCTACGAGCAGTACTTC.

This clone is a singleton in its sample. V usage is TRBV6-5 and J usage is TRBJ1-2; D is unresolved. Trimming took off 6 bases at V and 2 bases at J, with 10 bases between the two ends. Germline CDR1 is MNHEY and CDR2 is SVGAGI. The CDR3 has 13 amino acids. DNA for the CDR3: TGTGCCAGCAGGGGCCAACAGAACTATGGCTACACCTTC. It specifies CASRGQQNYGYTF.

The CDR3 here is CASSATDRVNTEAFF. DNA of the CDR3: TGTGCCAGCAGCGCAACAGACAGGGTGAACACTGAAGCTTTCTTT. The rearrangement links TRBV9 to TRBJ1-1, with 7 nucleotides matching TRBD1. Losses at the gene ends were 3 bases for V and 0 bases for J; bases not matched to a gene: 5. Germline V gives CDR1 SGDLS, CDR2 YYNGEE. This CDR3 is built from 15 residues.

The chain combines TRBV19 with TRBJ1-1, with D uncertain. CDR3 size: 16 residues. The germline V gene encodes CDR1 LNHDA and CDR2 SQIVND (reference sequence). Trimming took off 6 bases at V and 0 bases at J, with 17 bases between the two ends. In nucleotides, the CDR3 is TGTGCCAGTAGCAGACCGGGGTCCTACATGAACACTGAAGCTTTCTTT. Its protein is CASSRPGSYMNTEAFF.

The genes are TRBV18 and TRBJ2-3; the D gene is possibly TRBD2 (6 bases). Germline V CDR1 and CDR2: KGHSH, LQKENI. The V gene lost 3 bases and the J gene lost 4 bases, with 20 bases spanning the gap. There are 17 residues in the CDR3. The CDR3 DNA reads as TGTGCCAGCTCACCTCCCCTGGGCGGGACTGGGCCAGATACGCAGTATTTT. Amino acids: CASSPPLGGTGPDTQYF.

With regard to this clone: Distinct nucleotide sequences in the sample also encode this CDR3. V is TRBV30 and J is TRBJ1-1; D gene uncertain. Germline lookup yields CDR1 GTSNPN and CDR2 SVGIG (reference sequence). Trimming cost V 0 bases and J 1 base, with 3 bases left between them. This CDR3 has 12 residues. The CDR3 coding sequence is TGTGCCTGGAGTGTAAGGAACACTGAAGCTTTCTTT. Encoded protein: CAWSVRNTEAFF.

This chain connects TRBV11-3 to TRBJ2-3; tentatively, D is TRBD1 or TRBD2 (5 bases each). Trimming cost V 1 base and J 4 bases, with 9 bases left between them. Germline lookup yields CDR1 SGHNT and CDR2 YENEEA. This CDR3 contains 14 residues. The CDR3 loop is CASSLGGSSDTQYF. For the CDR3, the DNA is TGTGCCAGCAGCTTAGGGGGGAGCTCAGATACGCAGTATTTT.

This sequence joins TRBV5-1 and TRBJ1-5; D gene unclear. Trimming shortened V by 3 bases and J by 3 bases, and 13 bases separated the two germline ends. Germline V gene data show CDR1 as SGHRS and CDR2 as YFSETQ. CDR3 length: 15 amino acids. The CDR3 reads CASSYFRRANQPQHF. As DNA, the CDR3 is TGCGCCAGCAGCTATTTCAGGAGGGCCAATCAGCCCCAGCATTTT.

V is TRBV5-4 and J is TRBJ1-1; 7 bases match TRBD1. Trimming at V came to 0 bases and at J to 5 bases, leaving 4 bases not matched to a gene. CDR3 size: 14 residues. CDR1 is SGHNT and CDR2 is YYREEE in the germline V gene (reference sequence). The CDR3, as DNA: TGTGCCAGCAGCTTGGACAGGGGTCGTACTGAAGCTTTCTTT. Translating it yields CASSLDRGRTEAFF.

This rearrangement joins TRBV28 to TRBJ2-7; D is perhaps TRBD1 or TRBD2 (5 bases each). This CDR3 region has 14 residues. CDR1 and CDR2 (germline): MDHEN, SYDVKM. Trimming pared 7 bases from V and 2 bases from J, leaving 15 bases between. CDR3 loop: CASNTWGYTYEQYF. CDR3 nucleotides: TGTGCCAGCAATACATGGGGGTACACCTACGAGCAGTACTTC.

V and J are TRBV18 and TRBJ2-3; 15 positions match TRBD2. V shed 0 bases and J 4 bases; nucleotides not matched to a gene: 8. Per germline, CDR1 KGHSH and CDR2 LQKENI. There are 19 residues in the CDR3. CDR3 bases: TGTGCCAGCTCACCACCCCCCGGACTAGCGGGAGGGCTTGCAGATACGCAGTATTTT. It translates to CASSPPPGLAGGLADTQYF.

The chain couples TRBV6-1 to TRBJ1-4, with 7 positions matching TRBD1. The junction had 10 bases not matched to a gene; V was cut back by 8 bases and J by 4 bases. CDR3 size: 15 residues. The germline V gene encodes CDR1 MNHNS and CDR2 SASEGT. The CDR3 sequence is CASGPGGTDNEKLFF. CDR3 coding DNA: TGTGCCAGCGGGCCTGGGGGGACAGATAATGAAAAACTGTTTTTT.

The chain links TRBV4-1 to TRBJ1-5; the D gene is possibly TRBD1 (6 bases). Germline V gives CDR1 MGHRA, CDR2 YSYEKL. With 3 bases removed from V and 2 bases from J, the gap between germline ends came to 17 bases. The CDR3 spans 17 residues. CDR3 residues: CASSQSLRGKGNQPQHF. CDR3 in DNA: TGCGCCAGCAGCCAGAGCCTCAGGGGTAAGGGCAATCAGCCCCAGCATTTT.

The chain is built from TRBV27 and TRBJ1-5, with 10 positions matching TRBD1. From germline, CDR1 is MNHEY and CDR2 SMNVEV (reference sequence). The CDR3 contains 17 residues. V lost 5 bases, J lost 7 bases, and 14 bases stayed unmatched. CDR3 loop: CASSNFFGGQGKQPQHF. The CDR3 coding sequence is TGTGCCAGCAGTAACTTTTTCGGGGGACAGGGGAAACAGCCCCAGCATTTT.

The gene calls are TRBV6-1 and TRBJ2-7; 8 bases line up with TRBD1. The germline gives CDR1 MNHNS, CDR2 SASEGT. The CDR3 consists of 14 residues. V lost 5 bases to trimming and J lost 2 bases; unmatched junction nucleotides: 5. CDR3 sequence reads: CASSTRQGTYEQYF. CDR3 nucleotide sequence: TGTGCCAGCAGTACCCGACAGGGGACCTACGAGCAGTACTTC.

This chain connects TRBV2 to TRBJ2-1; D remains unclear. Germline CDR1 reads SNHLY; CDR2 reads FYNNEI. The length of the CDR3 is 11 residues. The germline V and J ends were trimmed by 4 bases and 10 bases, with 8 bases remaining between them. CDR3 DNA: TGTGCCAGCAGTGTAGGGTGGGAGCAGTTCTTC. This sequence encodes CASSVGWEQFF.

This clone was observed once. The genes are TRBV19 and TRBJ2-3, with TRBD2 matching 8 bases. The CDR3 runs 17 residues. The germline V gene has CDR1 LNHDA and CDR2 SQIVND (reference sequence). The junction had 16 bases not matched to a gene; V was cut back by 9 bases and J by 2 bases. The chain's CDR3 is CASTLAALIQNTDTQYF. In nucleotides, the CDR3 is TGTGCCAGCACACTAGCGGCGCTTATCCAGAACACAGATACGCAGTATTTT.

This chain uses TRBV5-5 with TRBJ1-1, with no clear D. The CDR3 is made up of 14 amino acids. Per the germline V gene, CDR1 is SGHKS and CDR2 is YYEKEE (reference sequence). V lost 2 bases to trimming and J lost 6 bases, with 14 bases between them. The CDR3: CASSFAILASEAFF. The DNA for the CDR3 is TGTGCCAGCAGCTTTGCGATATTAGCTTCTGAAGCTTTCTTT. The variable domain in full, with the rest retrieved from reference TRBV5-5 and TRBJ1-1, is DAGVTQSPTHLIKTRGQQVTLRCSPISGHKSVSWYQQVLGQGPQFIFQYYEKEERGRGNFPDRFSARQFPNYSSELNVNALLLGDSALYLCASSFAILASEAFFGQGTRLTVV.

CDR3 bases: TGTGCCAGCCACTCCCTCCCCAATGAGCAGTTCTTC. Its translation: CASHSLPNEQFF. This chain joins TRBV28 and TRBJ2-1; no firm D call. The V end was cut by 8 bases, the J end by 6 bases, with 11 bases between. CDR1 is MDHEN and CDR2 is SYDVKM in the germline V gene. The CDR3 is 12 amino acids.

Concerning this clone: Other DNA sequences in the same sample also yield this CDR3. The chain couples TRBV7-9 to TRBJ1-1; maybe TRBD1 (5 bases). With 3 bases removed from V and 4 bases from J, the gap between germline ends came to 9 bases. The CDR3 loop spans 13 amino acids. In germline, CDR1 is SEHNR, CDR2 FQNEAQ (reference sequence). CDR3 in DNA: TGTGCCAGCAGCTTGACAGTGGGCACTGAAGCTTTCTTT. Encoded protein: CASSLTVGTEAFF.

The J gene is TRBJ2-7, the V gene TRBV5-1; D is undetermined. This CDR3 comprises 13 residues. Germline CDR1 and CDR2: SGHRS and YFSETQ. The V end lost 2 bases, the J end lost 3 bases, and 9 bases lay between the germline ends. The CDR3 region is CASSFDPNYEQYF. In nucleotides, the CDR3 is TGCGCCAGCAGCTTCGACCCCAACTACGAGCAGTACTTC. The whole variable domain, filled in from reference TRBV5-1 and TRBJ2-7, reads KAGVTQTPRYLIKTRGQQVTLSCSPISGHRSVSWYQQTPGQGLQFLFEYFSETQRNKGNFPGRFSGRQFSNSRSEMNVSTLELGDSALYLCASSFDPNYEQYFGPGTRLTVT.

This chain joins TRBV18 and TRBJ1-3; 8 bases are shared with TRBD1. J was trimmed by 0 bases and V by 5 bases; bases with no gene match: 6. The CDR3 spans 16 residues. Germline loops: CDR1 KGHSH, CDR2 LQKENI. CDR3 region: CASSAAGGVSGNTIYF. The CDR3 DNA reads as TGTGCCAGCTCAGCGGCAGGGGGCGTCTCTGGAAACACCATATATTTT.

The rearrangement joins TRBV5-8 to TRBJ2-2, with D maybe TRBD1 (6 bases). CDR3 length: 17 amino acids. Germline CDR1 reads SGHTS; CDR2 reads YDEGEE. The ends were cut back, 2 bases at V and 0 bases at J, with 14 bases in the middle. The chain's CDR3 is CASSFWGRPANTGELFF. The CDR3 DNA is TGTGCCAGCAGCTTCTGGGGGCGTCCCGCGAACACCGGGGAGCTGTTTTTT.